A selection of T cell receptor gamma chains follows, all from one sample in a study of human gamma delta and Vdelta1 T cells. TCRdb reprocessed the PCR reads through CATT. The sample shows some 8,500 gamma-chain clones, less than 55% of them seen only once. Antigens for these TCRs are unknown. The sequenced sample was Vdelta1 gamma-delta T cells from blood grown in culture (DOT cells). The origin of the receptors is a human donor in good health. Both conserved end residues are part of each CDR3. Only some rows state a clone size, as once, few, many or a class for expanded clones.

TRGJP2,TRGV8,NA,16,CATWDRLGSSDWIKTF,TGTGCCACCTGGGATAGGCTAGGAAGTAGTGACTGGATCAAGACGTTT
TRGJ1/TRGJ2,TRGV4,few,11,CATWDVYKKLF,TGTGCCACCTGGGATGTATATAAGAAACTCTTT
TRGJ1/TRGJ2,TRGV3,NA,15,CATWAEIREGYKKLF,TGTGCCACCTGGGCCGAAATCAGGGAGGGTTATAAGAAACTCTTT
TRGJ1/TRGJ2,TRGV2,medium-sized,12,CATWDVSYKKLF,TGTGCCACCTGGGACGTCTCTTATAAGAAACTCTTT
TRGJ1/TRGJ2,TRGV8,NA,13,CATWEIADYKKLF,TGTGCCACCTGGGAGATTGCGGATTATAAGAAACTCTTT
TRGJ1/TRGJ2,TRGV3,once,11,CATWDRQMKLF,TGTGCCACCTGGGACAGGCAAATGAAACTCTTT
TRGJ1/TRGJ2,TRGV5,few,13,CATWDRRFYKKLF,TGTGCCACCTGGGACAGGCGGTTTTATAAGAAACTCTTT
TRGJ1/TRGJ2,TRGV9,NA,14,CALWEVRDYYKKLF,TGTGCCTTGTGGGAGGTGCGGGATTATTATAAGAAACTCTTT
TRGJ1/TRGJ2,TRGV8,medium-sized,10,CATWDNEKLF,TGTGCCACCTGGGATAATGAGAAACTCTTT
TRGJ1/TRGJ2,TRGV3,NA,14,CATWDRDNYYKKLF,TGTGCCACCTGGGACAGAGATAATTATTATAAGAAACTCTTT
TRGJ1/TRGJ2,TRGV8,few,15,CATWDSETRNYKKLF,TGTGCCACCTGGGATTCCGAAACGAGAAATTATAAGAAACTCTTT
TRGJP2,TRGV8,NA,13,CATWDALSGIKTF,TGTGCCACCTGGGATGCGCTGTCCGGGATCAAGACGTTT
TRGJP1,TRGV2,NA,14,CATWDGPTGWFKIF,TGTGCCACCTGGGACGGGCCCACTGGTTGGTTCAAGATATTT
TRGJ1/TRGJ2,TRGV3,NA,14,CATWDTKNYYKKLF,TGTGCCACCTGGGACACCAAGAATTATTATAAGAAACTCTTT
TRGJ1/TRGJ2,TRGV2,medium-sized,13,CATWDGPDYKKLF,TGTGCCACCTGGGACGGGCCAGATTATAAGAAACTCTTT
TRGJ1/TRGJ2,TRGV3,NA,15,CATWDRRREDYKKLF,TGTGCCACCTGGGACAGACGTAGAGAGGATTATAAGAAACTCTTT
TRGJ1/TRGJ2,TRGV3,NA,11,CATWDTNEKLF,TGTGCCACCTGGGACACGAATGAGAAACTCTTT
TRGJP2,TRGV3,once,16,CATWDRSKGGDWIKTF,TGTGCCACCTGGGACAGGTCAAAAGGGGGTGATTGGATCAAGACGTTT
TRGJ1/TRGJ2,TRGV9,few,13,CALWDENYYKKLF,TGTGCCTTGTGGGACGAGAATTATTATAAGAAACTCTTT
TRGJ1/TRGJ2,TRGV5,NA,19,CATWDEEGSQTPNYYKKLF,TGTGCCACCTGGGACGAGGAGGGGTCACAGACTCCAAATTATTATAAGAAACTCTTT
TRGJ1/TRGJ2,TRGV2,once,18,CATWDGTGGGSNYYKKLF,TGTGCCACCTGGGACGGGACCGGGGGGGGTTCAAATTATTATAAGAAACTCTTT
TRGJ1/TRGJ2,TRGV8,NA,12,CATWDSANKKLF,TGTGCCACCTGGGATAGCGCAAATAAGAAACTCTTT
TRGJ1/TRGJ2,TRGV9,few,11,CALWELGRKLF,TGTGCCTTGTGGGAGCTAGGGCGGAAACTCTTT
TRGJP1,TRGV9,few,16,CALWEVYRDTGWFKIF,TGTGCCTTGTGGGAGGTGTATCGAGACACTGGTTGGTTCAAGATATTT
TRGJ1/TRGJ2,TRGV3,few,14,CATWDRLHHYKKLF,TGTGCCACCTGGGACAGGCTCCATCATTATAAGAAACTCTTT
TRGJ1/TRGJ2,TRGV5,few,14,CATWDRLPLHKKLF,TGTGCCACCTGGGACAGGCTGCCTTTACATAAGAAACTCTTT
TRGJ1/TRGJ2,TRGV4,NA,12,CATWPQGYKKLF,TGTGCCACCTGGCCTCAGGGGTATAAGAAACTCTTT
TRGJP1,TRGV10,few,13,CAAWDPLGWFKIF,TGTGCTGCGTGGGATCCTCTCGGTTGGTTCAAGATATTT
TRGJ1/TRGJ2,TRGV9,NA,11,CALWEEFKKLF,TGTGCCTTGTGGGAGGAATTCAAGAAACTCTTT
TRGJ1/TRGJ2,TRGV2,NA,14,CATWDGPFYYKKLF,TGTGCCACCTGGGACGGACCGTTTTATTATAAGAAACTCTTT
TRGJ1/TRGJ2,TRGV2,medium-sized,13,CATWDGRYYKKLF,TGTGCCACCTGGGACGGGCGTTATTATAAGAAACTCTTT
TRGJ1/TRGJ2,TRGV4,NA,15,CATWDGPVLNYKKLF,TGTGCCACCTGGGATGGGCCGGTGTTGAATTATAAGAAACTCTTT
TRGJP,TRGV9,NA,18,CALWDSKSMELGKKIKVF,TGTGCCTTGTGGGATTCTAAAAGCATGGAGTTGGGCAAAAAAATCAAGGTATTT
TRGJ1/TRGJ2,TRGV3,NA,17,CATWDRPRQKNYYKKLF,TGTGCCACCTGGGACAGGCCAAGACAGAAGAATTATTATAAGAAACTCTTT
TRGJ1/TRGJ2,TRGV2,few,11,CATWDGQKKLF,TGTGCCACCTGGGACGGGCAAAAGAAACTCTTT
TRGJ1/TRGJ2,TRGV4,NA,12,CATWDGNYKKLF,TGTGCCACCTGGGATGGCAATTATAAGAAACTCTTT
TRGJ1/TRGJ2,TRGV2,once,11,CATWDGRVKLF,TGTGCCACCTGGGACGGGCGAGTGAAACTCTTT
TRGJP2,TRGV5,NA,15,CATWDRPSSDWIKTF,TGTGCCACCTGGGACAGACCTAGTAGTGATTGGATCAAGACGTTT
TRGJP1,TRGV5,NA,18,CATWDSPNHNTTGWFKIF,TGTGCCACCTGGGACAGCCCAAATCATAATACCACTGGTTGGTTCAAGATATTT
TRGJ1/TRGJ2,TRGV9,NA,13,CALWEVFNYKKLF,TGTGCCTTGTGGGAGGTGTTTAATTATAAGAAACTCTTT
TRGJ1/TRGJ2,TRGV2,NA,12,CATWDWTHKKLF,TGTGCCACCTGGGACTGGACCCATAAGAAACTCTTT
TRGJP2,TRGV2,NA,15,CATWDTLSGDWIKTF,TGTGCCACCTGGGACACCCTGTCGGGTGATTGGATCAAGACGTTT
TRGJP2,TRGV10,NA,14,CAAWDYNGDWIKTF,TGTGCTGCGTGGGATTATAATGGTGATTGGATCAAGACGTTT
TRGJ1/TRGJ2,TRGV4,NA,12,CATWDGGYKKLF,TGTGCCACCTGGGATGGTGGATATAAGAAACTCTTT
TRGJ1/TRGJ2,TRGV3,few,14,CATWDRLGYYKKLF,TGTGCCACCTGGGACAGGCTTGGTTATTATAAGAAACTCTTT
TRGJ1/TRGJ2,TRGV9,NA,13,CALWEVPRYKKLF,TGTGCCTTGTGGGAGGTGCCGCGTTATAAGAAACTCTTT